The T cell receptor (beta chain) described here comes from a study of beta chain features in type 1 diabetes. Background on the study: What patients shared with healthy donors was a similar profile of age, gender and cell yields. Study-wide points: Researchers reported that naive, central memory and Treg TCRB repertoires appeared more similar in patients than in healthy donors. A potential PCR bias toward shorter templates would be equal in patient and control samples.

A CD45RO/CCR7/CD25/CD127/CD95/CD27 panel sorted naive, central memory, regulatory and stem cell-like memory CD4+ cells. As for this clone: Its specificity is unknown. Other DNA sequences in this sample translate to the same CDR3.

Expressed TCRB transcripts were sequenced because the entire RNA isolate underwent reverse transcription. Clones were sequenced by immunoSEQ multiplex PCR, and TCRdb holds only the in-frame ones, with some missing. Counted here are 120,000 to 150,000 clones, 6.9% occurring once; the ten biggest clones make up about 1.4%. Germline CDR1 reads KGHSH; CDR2 reads LQKENI. The CDR3 covers 14 residues. Unmatched junction bases numbered 1, after V lost 3 bases and J lost 0 bases. This TCR was sampled from a woman under 40 in good health. J is TRBJ2-7 and V is TRBV18; 8 bases line up with TRBD2. Sequences were obtained from central memory CD4+ T cells from blood. The CDR3 loop is CASSPGTSSYEQYF. CDR3 coding DNA: TGTGCCAGCTCACCCGGGACTAGCTCCTACGAGCAGTACTTC.